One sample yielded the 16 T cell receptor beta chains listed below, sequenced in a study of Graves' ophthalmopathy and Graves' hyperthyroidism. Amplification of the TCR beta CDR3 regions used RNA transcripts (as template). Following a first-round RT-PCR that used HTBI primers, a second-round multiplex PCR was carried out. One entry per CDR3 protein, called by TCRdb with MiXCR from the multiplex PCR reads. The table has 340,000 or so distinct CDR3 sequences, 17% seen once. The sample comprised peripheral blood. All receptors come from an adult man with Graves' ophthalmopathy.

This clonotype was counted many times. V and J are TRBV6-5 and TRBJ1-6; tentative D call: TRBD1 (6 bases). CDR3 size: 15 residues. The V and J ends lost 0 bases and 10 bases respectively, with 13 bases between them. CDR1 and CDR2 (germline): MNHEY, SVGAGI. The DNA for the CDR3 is TGTGCCAGCAGTTACTCCACTTCGAGGGGGTCACCCCTCCACTTT. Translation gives CASSYSTSRGSPLHF.

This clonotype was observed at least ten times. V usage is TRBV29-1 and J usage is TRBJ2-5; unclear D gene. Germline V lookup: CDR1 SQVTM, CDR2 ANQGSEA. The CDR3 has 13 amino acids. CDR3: CNVGSTVQETQYF. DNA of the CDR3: TGCAATGTCGGCTCAACGGTACAAGAGACCCAGTACTTC. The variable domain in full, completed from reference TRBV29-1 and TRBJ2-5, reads SAVISQKPSRDICQRGTSLTIQCQVDSQVTMMFWYRQQPGQSLTLIATANQGSEATYESGFVIDKFPISRPNLTFSTLTVSNMSPEDSSIYLCNVGSTVQETQYFGPGTRLLVL.

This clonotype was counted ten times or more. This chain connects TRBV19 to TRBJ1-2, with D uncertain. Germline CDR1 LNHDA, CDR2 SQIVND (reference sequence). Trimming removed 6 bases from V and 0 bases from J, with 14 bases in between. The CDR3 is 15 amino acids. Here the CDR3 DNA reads TGTGCCAGTAGCTTAGTAGAATCGACTAACTATGGCTACACCTTC. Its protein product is CASSLVESTNYGYTF.

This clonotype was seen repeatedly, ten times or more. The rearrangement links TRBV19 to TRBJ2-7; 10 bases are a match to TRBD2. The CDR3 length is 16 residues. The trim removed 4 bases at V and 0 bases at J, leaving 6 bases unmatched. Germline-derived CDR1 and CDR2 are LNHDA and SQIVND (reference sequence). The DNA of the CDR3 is TGTGCCAGTAGTACCCTCTCTAGCGGGAGCTCCTACGAGCAGTACTTC. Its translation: CASSTLSSGSSYEQYF.

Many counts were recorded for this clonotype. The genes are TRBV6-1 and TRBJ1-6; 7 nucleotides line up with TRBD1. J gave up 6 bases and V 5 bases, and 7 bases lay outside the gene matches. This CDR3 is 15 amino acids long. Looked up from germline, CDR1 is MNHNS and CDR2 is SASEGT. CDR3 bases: TGTGCCAGCAGTCTAGGACAGGCCGCTAATTCACCCCTCCACTTT. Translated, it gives CASSLGQAANSPLHF.

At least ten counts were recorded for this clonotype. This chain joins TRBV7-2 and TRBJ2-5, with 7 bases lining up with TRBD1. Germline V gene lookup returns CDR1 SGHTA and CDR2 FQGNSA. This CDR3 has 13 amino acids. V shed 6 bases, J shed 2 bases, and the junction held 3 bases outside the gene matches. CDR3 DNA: TGTGCCAGCAGGGGACAGCCGCAAGAGACCCAGTACTTC. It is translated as CASRGQPQETQYF.

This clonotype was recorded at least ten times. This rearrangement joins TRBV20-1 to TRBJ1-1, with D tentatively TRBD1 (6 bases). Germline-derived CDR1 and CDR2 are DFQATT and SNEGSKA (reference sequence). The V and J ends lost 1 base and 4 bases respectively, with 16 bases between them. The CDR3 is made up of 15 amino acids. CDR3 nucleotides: TGCAGTGCTAGAGCTCCGGGGGCCCAGGGCACTGAAGCTTTCTTT. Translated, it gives CSARAPGAQGTEAFF.

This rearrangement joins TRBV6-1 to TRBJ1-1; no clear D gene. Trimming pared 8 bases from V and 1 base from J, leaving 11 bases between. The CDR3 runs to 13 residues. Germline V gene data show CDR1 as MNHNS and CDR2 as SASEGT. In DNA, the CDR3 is TGTGCCAGCGGGGTCGGACGGAACACTGAAGCTTTCTTT. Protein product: CASGVGRNTEAFF.

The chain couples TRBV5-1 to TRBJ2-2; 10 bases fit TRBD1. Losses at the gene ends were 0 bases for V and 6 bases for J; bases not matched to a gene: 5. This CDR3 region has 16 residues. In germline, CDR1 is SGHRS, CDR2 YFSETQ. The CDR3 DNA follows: TGCGCCAGCAGCTTGGGGACAGGGGGAGTCGCCGGGGAGCTGTTTTTT. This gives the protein CASSLGTGGVAGELFF.

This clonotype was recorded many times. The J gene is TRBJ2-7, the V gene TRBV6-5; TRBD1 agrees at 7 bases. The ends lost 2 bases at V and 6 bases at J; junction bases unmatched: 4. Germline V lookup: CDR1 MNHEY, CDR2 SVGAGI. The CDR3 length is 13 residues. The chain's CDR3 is CASSYQTGPEQYF. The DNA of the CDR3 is TGTGCCAGCAGTTACCAGACAGGGCCCGAGCAGTACTTC.

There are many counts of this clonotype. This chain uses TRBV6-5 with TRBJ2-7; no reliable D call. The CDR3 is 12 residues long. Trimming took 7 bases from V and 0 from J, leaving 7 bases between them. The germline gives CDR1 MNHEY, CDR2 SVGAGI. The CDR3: CASTGYSYEQYF. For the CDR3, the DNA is TGTGCCAGCACGGGCTACTCCTACGAGCAGTACTTC.

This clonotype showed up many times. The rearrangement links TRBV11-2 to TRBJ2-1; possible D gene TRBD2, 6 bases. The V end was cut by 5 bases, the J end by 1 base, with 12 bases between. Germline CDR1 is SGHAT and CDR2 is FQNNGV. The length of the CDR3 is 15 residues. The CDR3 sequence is CASSRPGGSYNEQFF. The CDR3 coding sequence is TGTGCCAGCAGCCGACCCGGGGGATCCTACAATGAGCAGTTCTTC.

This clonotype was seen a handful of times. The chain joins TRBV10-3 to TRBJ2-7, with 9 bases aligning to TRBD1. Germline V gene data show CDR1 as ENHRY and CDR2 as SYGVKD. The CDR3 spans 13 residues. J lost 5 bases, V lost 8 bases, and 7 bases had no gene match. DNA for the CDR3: TGTGCCATCGGGGGGACAGGGCTCCACGAGCAGTACTTC. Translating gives CAIGGTGLHEQYF.

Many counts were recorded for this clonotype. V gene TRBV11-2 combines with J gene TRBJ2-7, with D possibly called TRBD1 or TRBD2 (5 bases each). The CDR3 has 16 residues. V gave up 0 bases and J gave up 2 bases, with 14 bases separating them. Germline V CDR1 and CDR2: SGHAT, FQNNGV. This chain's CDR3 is CASSLDGGTAAYEQYF. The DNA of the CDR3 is TGTGCCAGCAGCTTAGATGGTGGGACGGCTGCCTACGAGCAGTACTTC.

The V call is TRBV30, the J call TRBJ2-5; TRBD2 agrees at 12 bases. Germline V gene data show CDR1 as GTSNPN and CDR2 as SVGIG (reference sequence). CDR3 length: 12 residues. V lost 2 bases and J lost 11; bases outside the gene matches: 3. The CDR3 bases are TGTGCCTGGAGTTCCGGACTAGCGGGGCAGTACTTC. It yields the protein CAWSSGLAGQYF.

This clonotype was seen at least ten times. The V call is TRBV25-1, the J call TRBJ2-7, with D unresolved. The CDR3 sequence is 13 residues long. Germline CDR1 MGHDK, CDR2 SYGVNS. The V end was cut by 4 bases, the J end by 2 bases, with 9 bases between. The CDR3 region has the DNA TGTGCCAGCAGTGTGGGCCTTGCCTACGAGCAGTACTTC. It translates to CASSVGLAYEQYF.